Each of the 32 T cell receptor beta chains below was sequenced from the same sample in a study of cytomegalovirus exposure and HLA in healthy donors. PCR involved 60 Vbeta and 13 Jbeta primers. Generated by immunoSEQ multiplex PCR, the TCRdb table keeps only in-frame clones and is missing some. The sample has a few hundred thousand clones; about 80% are singletons. The source material was PBMCs. The receptors come from a woman aged 25 to 45 in good health and CMV-seronegative.

Concerning this clone: An end of the junction does not agree with germline; a read error may underlie this. The chain uses TRBV6-5 and TRBJ2-2; D unclear. Per germline, CDR1 MNHEY and CDR2 SVGAGI. The CDR3 runs to 14 residues. CDR3 sequence reads: CASSYSANAGELFF. DNA for the CDR3: TGTGCCAGCAGTTACAGTGCGAACGCCGGGGAGCTGTTTTTT.

The chain is built from TRBV28 and TRBJ1-1, with unresolved D. The germline V gene encodes CDR1 MDHEN and CDR2 SYDVKM. This CDR3 is 14 amino acids long. V shed 5 bases and J shed 3 bases, with 13 bases lying between them. The CDR3: CASSRNPGYTEAFF. The DNA for the CDR3 is TGTGCCAGCAGTCGCAACCCCGGTTACACTGAAGCTTTCTTT.

This chain uses TRBV29-1 with TRBJ2-7; 7 bases are a match to TRBD2. The junction had 11 bases not matched to a gene; V was cut back by 7 bases and J by 5 bases. The CDR3 is 13 residues long. Germline CDR1 is SQVTM and CDR2 is ANQGSEA. The CDR3 sequence: CSALYGGGDEQYF. The CDR3 DNA reads as TGCAGCGCCCTGTACGGGGGAGGGGACGAGCAGTACTTC.

This rearrangement joins TRBV18 to TRBJ1-2; 10 bases align to TRBD1. J was trimmed by 5 bases and V by 0 bases; bases with no gene match: 6. The length of the CDR3 is 16 residues. Germline-derived CDR1 and CDR2 are KGHSH and LQKENI. This CDR3 reads CASSPPGTGVFYGYTF. The DNA of the CDR3 is TGTGCCAGCTCACCACCGGGGACAGGGGTTTTTTATGGCTACACCTTC.

This chain links TRBV6-1 with TRBJ2-5; D not certain. Germline CDR1 and CDR2: MNHNS and SASEGT. This CDR3 is built from 16 residues. V was clipped by 3 bases and J by 1 base, with 15 bases between them. The CDR3 DNA sequence: TGTGCCAGCAGTGATATCTCCCGAGGCCTCCAAGAGACCCAGTACTTC. Protein: CASSDISRGLQETQYF.

Of note for this clone: The junction differs from germline at one of its ends, possibly a read error. The CDR3 is CSSSLGGTLPQETQYF. DNA for the CDR3: TGTTCCAGCAGCTTAGGCGGAACCCTTCCTCAAGAGACCCAGTACTTC. The V gene is TRBV7-9, the J gene TRBJ2-5; D is unresolved. This CDR3 is 16 amino acids long. The germline gives CDR1 SEHNR, CDR2 FQNEAQ (reference sequence).

The chain joins TRBV27 to TRBJ2-1; tentative D call: TRBD1 (6 bases). V was pared by 3 bases and J by 8 bases, with 14 bases between. Germline V gene lookup returns CDR1 MNHEY and CDR2 SMNVEV (reference sequence). The CDR3 has 14 amino acids. The CDR3 region has the DNA TGTGCCAGCAGTTTCGTACAGGGCAGGGATGAGCAGTTCTTC. This gives the protein CASSFVQGRDEQFF.

The V and J genes are TRBV10-2 and TRBJ2-5, with 7 bases identical to TRBD1. After removal of 2 bases from V and 2 bases from J, the junction contained 5 bases not matched to a gene. The CDR3 is made up of 15 amino acids. Germline V gene lookup returns CDR1 WSHSY and CDR2 SAAADI. The CDR3 coding sequence is TGCGCCAGCAGTGAGGGGACAGTAATTCAAGAGACCCAGTACTTC. Encoded protein: CASSEGTVIQETQYF.

V is TRBV13 and J is TRBJ2-5; D not certain. From germline, CDR1 is PRHDT and CDR2 FYEKMQ (reference sequence). There are 16 residues in the CDR3. Trimming stripped 2 bases from V and 0 bases from J, with 13 bases between. In nucleotides, the CDR3 is TGTGCCAGCAGCTTAATGACGGAGCCGTACCAAGAGACCCAGTACTTC. Protein: CASSLMTEPYQETQYF.

This clone was seen more than once but under ten times. A junction boundary mismatches the germline segment, possibly from a read error. The chain links TRBV7-9 to TRBJ1-2; 8 nucleotides line up with TRBD1. The CDR3 totals 17 residues. Germline values: CDR1 SEHNR, CDR2 FQNEAQ (reference sequence). CDR3 loop: CSSSPGQGERIWYGYTF. The CDR3 DNA reads TGTTCCAGCAGCCCTGGACAGGGAGAAAGGATTTGGTATGGCTACACCTTC.

The chain combines TRBV10-2 with TRBJ2-7; D might be TRBD1 (5 bases). Germline V CDR1 and CDR2: WSHSY, SAAADI. The CDR3 is 12 amino acids. V was cut by 5 bases and J by 1 base, with 6 bases left in between. CDR3 amino acids: CASSTGSYEQYF. The CDR3 DNA reads as TGCGCCAGCAGTACAGGATCCTACGAGCAGTACTTC.

Concerning this clone itself: A junction end diverges from the germline sequence, so it may reflect a read error. The genes are TRBV7-9 and TRBJ2-1; D is ambiguous. This CDR3 is 12 amino acids long. Germline loops: CDR1 SEHNR, CDR2 FQNEAQ (reference sequence). CDR3 nucleotides: TGTTCCAGCAGCCCCTATAACGATGAGCAGTTCTTC. Protein: CSSSPYNDEQFF.

The rearrangement uses TRBV30 and TRBJ2-1; 8 positions agree with TRBD2. V lost 5 bases to trimming and J lost 12 bases; unmatched junction nucleotides: 18. Per the germline V gene, CDR1 is GTSNPN and CDR2 is SVGIG (reference sequence). CDR3 length: 15 residues. CDR3: CAWGTGLVEGLGQFF. CDR3 DNA: TGTGCCTGGGGAACGGGACTAGTGGAGGGACTGGGGCAGTTCTTC.

The rearrangement joins TRBV13 to TRBJ1-2; D call uncertain. The germline V gene has CDR1 PRHDT and CDR2 FYEKMQ (reference sequence). The CDR3 contains 13 residues. The V end lost 5 bases, the J end lost 8 bases, and 15 bases lay between the germline ends. The CDR3 loop is CASSLEGVGGYTF. CDR3 sequence (DNA): TGTGCCAGCAGCCTTGAGGGTGTGGGAGGCTACACCTTC. Combining the CDR3 with reference TRBV13 and TRBJ1-2 gives the whole variable domain AAGVIQSPRHLIKEKRETATLKCYPIPRHDTVYWYQQGPGQDPQFLISFYEKMQSDKGSIPDRFSAQQFSDYHSELNMSSLELGDSALYFCASSLEGVGGYTFGSGTRLTVV.

The V gene is TRBV9, the J gene TRBJ2-7; D is perhaps TRBD2 (5 bases). This CDR3 has 16 residues. Germline V gives CDR1 SGDLS, CDR2 YYNGEE. The germline V and J ends were trimmed by 0 bases and 3 bases, with 16 bases remaining between them. This chain's CDR3 is CASSVGGLAPFYEQYF. The CDR3 DNA follows: TGTGCCAGCAGCGTAGGAGGTCTAGCCCCTTTCTACGAGCAGTACTTC.

The chain couples TRBV19 to TRBJ2-7; no clear D gene. V lost 1 base to trimming and J lost 6 bases, with 19 bases between them. The CDR3 is 16 residues long. Germline V gene sequence: CDR1 LNHDA, CDR2 SQIVND (reference sequence). The CDR3 DNA follows: TGTGCCAGTAGTATAGCGGCTACAACTACGGGTCTCGAGCAGTACTTC. It yields the protein CASSIAATTTGLEQYF.

The gene calls are TRBV7-8 and TRBJ1-1; possible D gene TRBD1, 5 bases. Per the germline V gene, CDR1 is SGHVS and CDR2 is FQNEAQ. V was shortened by 3 bases and J by 0 bases, with 17 bases between the two germline ends. The CDR3 contains 17 residues. The CDR3 region is CASSFSYRIDVNTEAFF. CDR3 sequence (DNA): TGTGCCAGCAGCTTCTCCTACAGGATTGACGTGAACACTGAAGCTTTCTTT.

The rearrangement uses TRBV30 and TRBJ2-5; the D gene is possibly TRBD1 (5 bases). This CDR3 has 14 residues. Looked up from germline, CDR1 is GTSNPN and CDR2 is SVGIG (reference sequence). V shed 2 bases and J shed 2 bases, with 12 bases lying between them. The CDR3 here is CAWSRTPKQETQYF. For the CDR3, the DNA is TGTGCCTGGAGTAGGACACCTAAGCAAGAGACCCAGTACTTC.

This rearrangement joins TRBV7-2 to TRBJ2-7, with D tentatively TRBD2 (5 bases). Trimming left V 3 bases short and J 0 bases short, with 6 bases between. The CDR3 is 13 amino acids. The germline V gene encodes CDR1 SGHTA and CDR2 FQGNSA. The CDR3, as DNA: TGTGCCAGCAGCTTCGGGGTCTCCTACGAGCAGTACTTC. Protein product: CASSFGVSYEQYF. The variable domain in full, completed from reference TRBV7-2 and TRBJ2-7, reads GAGVSQSPSNKVTEKGKDVELRCDPISGHTALYWYRQSLGQGLEFLIYFQGNSAPDKSGLPSDRFSAERTGGSVSTLTIQRTQQEDSAVYLCASSFGVSYEQYFGPGTRLTVT.

This chain links TRBV7-8 with TRBJ1-1, with no clear D. V lost 4 bases and J lost 8, with 8 bases in between. CDR1 is SGHVS and CDR2 is FQNEAQ in the germline V gene. CDR3 length: 11 amino acids. Written as DNA, the CDR3 is TGTGCCAGCAGCTCGGGAGTCGAAGCTTTCTTT. This encodes CASSSGVEAFF.

The chain couples TRBV5-1 to TRBJ2-5, with no clear D. The CDR3 runs 14 residues. Trimming removed 0 bases from V and 4 bases from J, with 10 bases in between. Germline CDR1 is SGHRS and CDR2 is YFSETQ. CDR3 amino acids: CASSLALAAETQYF. The CDR3, as DNA: TGCGCCAGCAGCTTGGCCTTGGCGGCAGAGACCCAGTACTTC.

This chain links TRBV25-1 with TRBJ1-1; D remains ambiguous. The CDR3 totals 13 residues. In germline, CDR1 is MGHDK, CDR2 SYGVNS. Deletions cut 10 bases from V and 1 base from J, with 13 bases between. The DNA for the CDR3 is TGTGCCACCTCCAGAGGCTGGAACACTGAAGCTTTCTTT. Protein product: CATSRGWNTEAFF.

The chain couples TRBV6-1 to TRBJ1-1; TRBD1 matches 9 bases. V shed 4 bases and J 1 base; nucleotides not matched to a gene: 4. CDR3 length: 15 amino acids. Germline-derived CDR1 and CDR2 are MNHNS and SASEGT. The CDR3 here is CASSGTGAGNTEAFF. The DNA of the CDR3 is TGTGCCAGCAGTGGGACAGGGGCAGGGAACACTGAAGCTTTCTTT.

J is TRBJ1-1 and V is TRBV15; no clear D. V was trimmed by 1 base and J by 7 bases, leaving 16 bases between them. Germline lookup yields CDR1 LNHNV and CDR2 YYDKDF (reference sequence). This CDR3 has 15 amino acids. CDR3 region: CATSRGGYGSGEAFF. CDR3 coding DNA: TGTGCCACCAGCAGAGGTGGGTATGGCTCGGGTGAAGCTTTCTTT.

The V and J genes are TRBV9 and TRBJ1-4; no definite D call. The CDR3 is 15 amino acids. Germline V lookup: CDR1 SGDLS, CDR2 YYNGEE. The V gene lost 0 bases and the J gene lost 8 bases, with 14 bases spanning the gap. DNA of the CDR3: TGTGCCAGCAGCGTAGCGGCGGTTATTGGGGAAAAACTGTTTTTT. As protein: CASSVAAVIGEKLFF.

In DNA, the CDR3 is TGTGCCAGCAGGCCCCCCAGGAACACTGAAGCTTTCTTT. Translation gives CASRPPRNTEAFF. The chain couples TRBV2 to TRBJ1-1, with D uncertain. This CDR3 spans 13 amino acids. Trimming stripped 6 bases from V and 1 base from J, with 9 bases between. Germline-derived CDR1 and CDR2 are SNHLY and FYNNEI.

This clone has a handful of counts. V and J are TRBV2 and TRBJ1-2; 10 positions match TRBD1. CDR3 length equals 17 residues. The V gene end was trimmed by 7 bases and the J gene end by 4 bases; junction bases not matched to a gene: 15. Germline CDR1 and CDR2: SNHLY and FYNNEI. CDR3 coding DNA: TGTGCCAGCACCCCCGGGAGGACAGGGGGTAGAAGCTATGGCTACACCTTC. It yields the protein CASTPGRTGGRSYGYTF.

This chain connects TRBV12-2 to TRBJ1-4. TRBV12-2 represents a pseudogene. The CDR3 totals 17 residues. The CDR3 loop reads CASRLAGLDKDPEKLFF. The CDR3 region has the DNA TGTGCAAGTCGCTTAGCGGGACTCGACAAGGACCCTGAAAAACTGTTTTTT.

The V gene is TRBV28, the J gene TRBJ2-3, with 8 bases that match TRBD1. Germline-derived CDR1 and CDR2 are MDHEN and SYDVKM. The CDR3 extends over 14 amino acids. J was trimmed by 6 bases and V by 2 bases; bases with no gene match: 4. The DNA of the CDR3 is TGTGCCAGCAGTTTAAGGACAGGGTTTGATACGCAGTATTTT. It yields the protein CASSLRTGFDTQYF.

The chain links TRBV5-1 to TRBJ2-3; 8 bases align to TRBD2. The germline gives CDR1 SGHRS, CDR2 YFSETQ. The CDR3 totals 15 residues. The V segment lost 4 bases and the J segment 1 base; nucleotides outside the gene matches: 5. CDR3 bases: TGCGCCAGCAGCCCCGGGGGGGCAGGCACAGATACGCAGTATTTT. Its protein product is CASSPGGAGTDTQYF. Drawing the rest from reference TRBV5-1 and TRBJ2-3, the complete variable domain is KAGVTQTPRYLIKTRGQQVTLSCSPISGHRSVSWYQQTPGQGLQFLFEYFSETQRNKGNFPGRFSGRQFSNSRSEMNVSTLELGDSALYLCASSPGGAGTDTQYFGPGTRLTVL.

This clone was counted a single time. The chain employs TRBV5-1 and TRBJ2-7; TRBD1 matches 12 bases. This CDR3 region has 16 residues. From germline, CDR1 is SGHRS and CDR2 YFSETQ. The V gene end was trimmed by 2 bases and the J gene end by 9 bases; junction bases not matched to a gene: 12. The CDR3 protein is CASSFGTGGVFGGQYF. The CDR3 DNA follows: TGCGCCAGCAGCTTTGGGACAGGGGGCGTGTTTGGAGGGCAGTACTTC.

As for this clone: The junction departs from the called germline gene at one end, perhaps through a read error. This chain connects TRBV27 to TRBJ2-5, with a possible D match to TRBD2 (6 bases). Per germline, CDR1 MNHEY and CDR2 SMNVEV (reference sequence). This CDR3 has 14 amino acids. Here the CDR3 reads CASSSHGGGETRYF. In DNA, the CDR3 is TGTGCCAGCAGCTCCCACGGGGGTGGAGAGACCCGGTACTTC.